This entry lists 23 T cell receptor beta chains sequenced from one sample in a study of blood T cell repertoires in COVID-19. The assay was immunoSEQ multiplex PCR, and TCRdb's table has in-frame clones only and misses some. Of approximately 200,000 clones listed, about 81% are singletons. Input material: PBMCs or T cells enriched from blood (not recorded which). The receptors shown here come from a man aged 40-50 years who had recovered from COVID-19.

The chain has TRBV5-6 and TRBJ1-3; D remains ambiguous. This CDR3 comprises 15 residues. Germline assignment: CDR1 SGHDT and CDR2 YYEEEE. Trimming left V 2 bases short and J 2 bases short, with 11 bases between. In nucleotides, the CDR3 is TGTGCCAGCAGCTTCCTAAGTTCTACTGGAAACACCATATATTTT. Translated, it gives CASSFLSSTGNTIYF.

V gene TRBV29-1 combines with J gene TRBJ1-1, with 7 positions matching TRBD1. The CDR3 is made up of 14 amino acids. The V gene end was trimmed by 7 bases and the J gene end by 1 base; junction bases not matched to a gene: 9. Germline V CDR1 and CDR2: SQVTM, ANQGSEA. CDR3 sequence (DNA): TGCAGCGCTACGGAGGGGACAGCGAACACTGAAGCTTTCTTT. Its translation: CSATEGTANTEAFF.

The chain combines TRBV24-1 with TRBJ2-2; 9 bases are a match to TRBD2. Losses at the gene ends were 10 bases for V and 4 bases for J; bases not matched to a gene: 6. The CDR3 runs to 14 residues. Germline lookup yields CDR1 KGHDR and CDR2 SFDVKD. The chain's CDR3 is CATCAGGSTGELFF. CDR3 nucleotide sequence: TGTGCCACTTGCGCGGGGGGGTCCACCGGGGAGCTGTTTTTT.

The V gene is TRBV7-7, the J gene TRBJ2-5; maybe TRBD1 (5 bases). Trimming took 8 bases from V and 4 from J, leaving 14 bases between them. The germline gives CDR1 SSHAT, CDR2 FNYEAQ (reference sequence). The CDR3 sequence is 13 residues long. The CDR3 reads CASGKGALETQYF. The CDR3 DNA reads TGTGCCAGCGGGAAAGGGGCGTTAGAGACCCAGTACTTC.

This chain links TRBV5-1 with TRBJ1-4; no firm D call. Germline V gene lookup returns CDR1 SGHRS and CDR2 YFSETQ. V dropped 1 base and J dropped 5 bases, with 6 bases sitting between them. The CDR3 spans 13 residues. CDR3 in DNA: TGCGCCAGCAGCTTGTGGCGGAATGAAAAACTGTTTTTT. It is translated as CASSLWRNEKLFF.

V usage is TRBV28 and J usage is TRBJ1-6; D may be TRBD1 (6 bases). The germline gives CDR1 MDHEN, CDR2 SYDVKM. The CDR3 is 20 residues long. V lost 6 bases, J lost 0 bases, and 24 bases lay in between. The CDR3 DNA sequence: TGTGCCAGCAGCCCAACTATTTCCCGGACAGCGAGCTCCTATAATTCACCCCTCCACTTT. Translation gives CASSPTISRTASSYNSPLHF.

The chain couples TRBV5-1 to TRBJ2-1; TRBD2 might be the D (6 bases). The V gene lost 1 base and the J gene lost 4 bases, with 15 bases spanning the gap. The CDR3 covers 16 residues. Germline V gene lookup returns CDR1 SGHRS and CDR2 YFSETQ. CDR3 protein: CASSLSGGATYNEQFF. The CDR3 coding sequence is TGCGCCAGCAGCTTGAGTGGCGGGGCCACTTACAATGAGCAGTTCTTC.

This clone was counted once. CDR3 amino acids: CASSVDWTSDFNTGELFF. The CDR3 DNA sequence: TGTGCCAGCAGCGTAGATTGGACTAGCGACTTTAACACCGGGGAGCTGTTTTTT. The chain is built from TRBV9 and TRBJ2-2; 9 positions match TRBD2. There are 18 residues in the CDR3. Trimming cost V 0 bases and J 2 bases; bases outside gene matches: 8. CDR1 and CDR2 (germline): SGDLS, YYNGEE.

This clone was counted a single time. V usage is TRBV5-6 and J usage is TRBJ2-7; a possible D gene is TRBD1 (6 bases). V lost 3 bases and J 6 bases, leaving 19 bases between the germline ends. From germline, CDR1 is SGHDT and CDR2 YYEEEE. This CDR3 comprises 15 residues. CDR3 protein: CASSSWQGLGTEQYF. In DNA form, the CDR3 reads TGTGCCAGCAGCTCGTGGCAGGGGCTAGGGACCGAGCAGTACTTC.

The chain's CDR3 is CASSQDGSYNEQFF. The CDR3 region has the DNA TGTGCCAGCAGCCAAGATGGGAGTTACAATGAGCAGTTCTTC. The chain couples TRBV4-2 to TRBJ2-1; tentative D call: TRBD2 (5 bases). V dropped 0 bases and J dropped 4 bases, with 7 bases sitting between them. Per germline, CDR1 LGHNA and CDR2 YNFKEQ. CDR3 length equals 14 residues.

The chain uses TRBV11-3 and TRBJ2-7; perhaps TRBD1 as D (5 bases). Germline loops: CDR1 SGHNT, CDR2 YENEEA. Trimming left V 7 bases short and J 7 bases short, with 11 bases between. This CDR3 contains 11 residues. This CDR3 is CASILKGEQYF. The CDR3 region has the DNA TGTGCCAGCATCCTGAAGGGGGAGCAGTACTTC.

In nucleotides, the CDR3 is TGTGCCAGCAGCCCGGGGGGGCGGCCAGGGAGGACTGAAGCTTTCTTT. It is translated as CASSPGGRPGRTEAFF. This chain links TRBV11-1 with TRBJ1-1; tentative D call: TRBD1 (6 bases). CDR3 size: 16 residues. The germline V gene encodes CDR1 SGHAT and CDR2 FQDESV (reference sequence). Trimming removed 5 bases at V and 5 bases at J, with 21 bases between.

The V call is TRBV5-1, the J call TRBJ2-3; 7 nucleotides agree with TRBD1. The trim removed 0 bases at V and 0 bases at J, leaving 7 bases unmatched. CDR3 length: 17 residues. Germline lookup yields CDR1 SGHRS and CDR2 YFSETQ. The CDR3 protein is CASSLGFSGQSTDTQYF. CDR3 sequence (DNA): TGCGCCAGCAGCTTGGGATTCTCGGGACAGAGCACAGATACGCAGTATTTT.

The chain is built from TRBV2 and TRBJ2-1; TRBD1 is a possible D gene (5 bases). The CDR3 loop spans 14 amino acids. CDR1 SNHLY and CDR2 FYNNEI come from the germline V gene. Trimming left V 6 bases short and J 4 bases short, with 13 bases between. CDR3 in amino acids: CASSRQILYNEQFF. CDR3 nucleotide sequence: TGTGCCAGCAGCAGACAGATCCTATACAATGAGCAGTTCTTC.

J is TRBJ2-6 and V is TRBV4-1, with D tentatively TRBD2 (5 bases). V was cut by 0 bases and J by 5 bases, with 14 bases left in between. The CDR3 spans 17 residues. Per germline, CDR1 MGHRA and CDR2 YSYEKL. CDR3 amino acids: CASSQDWSTGRANVLTF. CDR3 DNA: TGCGCCAGCAGCCAAGATTGGAGCACGGGGAGGGCCAACGTCCTGACTTTC.

The chain couples TRBV11-2 to TRBJ2-5; D uncertain. Deletions cut 1 base from V and 1 base from J, with 4 bases between. CDR1 is SGHAT, CDR2 FQNNGV, per germline. The CDR3 runs 13 residues. The CDR3 is CASSLGSQETQYF. CDR3 in DNA: TGTGCCAGCAGCTTAGGGAGCCAAGAGACCCAGTACTTC.

This clone has only one observation. The V and J genes are TRBV9 and TRBJ1-1; D not certain. The V gene's germline CDR1 is SGDLS and CDR2 YYNGEE. This CDR3 is built from 13 residues. V lost 3 bases and J lost 5, with 11 bases in between. This chain's CDR3 is CASSAGGPTEAFF. CDR3 in DNA: TGTGCCAGCAGCGCCGGAGGTCCAACTGAAGCTTTCTTT.

The chain recombines TRBV6-5 with TRBJ1-1, with a possible D match to TRBD1 (6 bases). Per the germline V gene, CDR1 is MNHEY and CDR2 is SVGAGI. The CDR3 has 13 residues. Trimming removed 5 bases from V and 7 bases from J, with 14 bases in between. The CDR3 sequence is CASSLSHRVEAFF. The DNA for the CDR3 is TGTGCCAGCAGTCTCTCCCACAGGGTTGAAGCTTTCTTT.

The rearrangement joins TRBV4-1 to TRBJ2-1, with 8 bases that match TRBD2. This CDR3 has 19 amino acids. V shed 0 bases and J 6 bases; nucleotides not matched to a gene: 16. From germline, CDR1 is MGHRA and CDR2 YSYEKL. The CDR3 is CASSQDKDLAGPLGNEQFF. The CDR3 DNA follows: TGCGCCAGCAGCCAAGATAAGGACTTAGCGGGGCCCCTCGGCAATGAGCAGTTCTTC.

The rearrangement links TRBV4-1 to TRBJ2-1, with 11 bases identical to TRBD1. This CDR3 comprises 14 residues. V lost 10 bases, J lost 4 bases, and 6 bases stayed unmatched. Per the germline V gene, CDR1 is MGHRA and CDR2 is YSYEKL. In DNA form, the CDR3 reads TGCGCCACCGGACAGGGGGCGTCTTACAATGAGCAGTTCTTC. It encodes CATGQGASYNEQFF.

The chain joins TRBV2 to TRBJ2-1; weak D call: TRBD1 (5 bases). Germline CDR1 SNHLY, CDR2 FYNNEI. V was cut by 3 bases and J by 4 bases, with 10 bases left in between. The CDR3 is 14 residues long. The CDR3 sequence: CASSDLTVYNEQFF. The CDR3 DNA is TGTGCCAGCAGTGACTTGACAGTTTACAATGAGCAGTTCTTC.

DNA for the CDR3: TGTGCCAGCTCACCACAGGTTGGACAGGATGAAAAACTGTTTTTT. It specifies CASSPQVGQDEKLFF. This chain joins TRBV18 and TRBJ1-4; 7 positions match TRBD1. This CDR3 has 15 amino acids. Germline CDR1 is KGHSH and CDR2 is LQKENI. V gave up 1 base and J gave up 6 bases; unmatched junction bases: 5.

The DNA for the CDR3 is TGTGCCAGTAGTAGGGGACAGGGGGCTGTTTCCTACGAGCAGTACTTC. Translated: CASSRGQGAVSYEQYF. This chain links TRBV19 with TRBJ2-7; 12 nucleotides align to TRBD1. CDR1 and CDR2 from the germline V gene are LNHDA and SQIVND (reference sequence). CDR3 length equals 16 residues. V shed 4 bases and J 1 base; nucleotides not matched to a gene: 5.